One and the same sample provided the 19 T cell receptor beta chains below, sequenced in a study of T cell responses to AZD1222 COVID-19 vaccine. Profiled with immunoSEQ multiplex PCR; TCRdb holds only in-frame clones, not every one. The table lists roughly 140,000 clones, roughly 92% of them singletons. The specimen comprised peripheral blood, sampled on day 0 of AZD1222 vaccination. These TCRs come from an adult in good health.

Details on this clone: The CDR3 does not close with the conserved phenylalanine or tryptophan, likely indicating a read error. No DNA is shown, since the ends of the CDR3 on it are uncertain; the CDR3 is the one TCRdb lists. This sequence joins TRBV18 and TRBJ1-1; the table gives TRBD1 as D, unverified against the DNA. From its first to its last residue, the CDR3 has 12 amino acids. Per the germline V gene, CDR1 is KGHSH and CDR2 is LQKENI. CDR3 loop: CASSPRDRAFHL.

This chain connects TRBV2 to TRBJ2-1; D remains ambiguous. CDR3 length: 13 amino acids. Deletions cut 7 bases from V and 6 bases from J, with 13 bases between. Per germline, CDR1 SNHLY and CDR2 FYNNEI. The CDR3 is CASTVLAGNEQFF. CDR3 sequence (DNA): TGTGCCAGCACCGTACTGGCCGGCAATGAGCAGTTCTTC.

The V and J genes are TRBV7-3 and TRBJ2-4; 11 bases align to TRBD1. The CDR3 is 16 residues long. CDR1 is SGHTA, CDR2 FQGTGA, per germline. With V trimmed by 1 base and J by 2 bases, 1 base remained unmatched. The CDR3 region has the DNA TGTGCCAGCAGCTTAAGGGACAGGGGGACCAAAAACATTCAGTACTTC. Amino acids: CASSLRDRGTKNIQYF.

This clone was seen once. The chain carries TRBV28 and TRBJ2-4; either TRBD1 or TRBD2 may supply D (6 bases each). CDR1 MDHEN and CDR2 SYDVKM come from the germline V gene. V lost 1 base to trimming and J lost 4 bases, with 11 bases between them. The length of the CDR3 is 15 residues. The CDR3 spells CASSLSGARKNIQYF. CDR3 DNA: TGTGCCAGCAGTTTATCGGGGGCCCGAAAAAACATTCAGTACTTC.

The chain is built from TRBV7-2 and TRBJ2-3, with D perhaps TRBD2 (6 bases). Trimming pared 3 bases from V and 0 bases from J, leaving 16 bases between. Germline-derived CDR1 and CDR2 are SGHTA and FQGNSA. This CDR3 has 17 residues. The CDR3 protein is CASSLGGLRGSTDTQYF. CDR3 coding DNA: TGTGCCAGCAGCTTGGGAGGTCTTAGGGGTAGCACAGATACGCAGTATTTT.

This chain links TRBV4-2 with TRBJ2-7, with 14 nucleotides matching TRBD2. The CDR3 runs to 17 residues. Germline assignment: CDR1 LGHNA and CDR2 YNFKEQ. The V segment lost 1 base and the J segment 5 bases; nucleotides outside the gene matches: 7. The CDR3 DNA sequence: TGTGCCAGCAGCCAAGGTGGGGCGGGACTAGCGGGAGACGAGCAGTACTTC. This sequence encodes CASSQGGAGLAGDEQYF.

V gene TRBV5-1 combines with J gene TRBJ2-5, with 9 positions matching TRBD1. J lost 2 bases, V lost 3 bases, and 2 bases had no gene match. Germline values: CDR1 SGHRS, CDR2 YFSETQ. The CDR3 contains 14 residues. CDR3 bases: TGCGCCAGCAGCTCCGGGACAGGGCAAGAGACCCAGTACTTC. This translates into CASSSGTGQETQYF.

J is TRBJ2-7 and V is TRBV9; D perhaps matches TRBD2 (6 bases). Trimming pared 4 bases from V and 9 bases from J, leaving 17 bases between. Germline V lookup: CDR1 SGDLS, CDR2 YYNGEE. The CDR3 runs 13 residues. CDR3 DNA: TGTGCCAGCAGCTCCAACGGAGGGCTGGTGCAGTACTTC. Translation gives CASSSNGGLVQYF.

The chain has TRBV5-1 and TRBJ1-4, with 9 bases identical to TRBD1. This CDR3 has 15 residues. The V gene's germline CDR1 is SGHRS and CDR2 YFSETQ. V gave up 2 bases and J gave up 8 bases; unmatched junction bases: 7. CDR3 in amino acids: CASSFAGQGQEKLFF. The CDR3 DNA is TGCGCCAGCAGCTTCGCGGGACAGGGCCAGGAAAAACTGTTTTTT.

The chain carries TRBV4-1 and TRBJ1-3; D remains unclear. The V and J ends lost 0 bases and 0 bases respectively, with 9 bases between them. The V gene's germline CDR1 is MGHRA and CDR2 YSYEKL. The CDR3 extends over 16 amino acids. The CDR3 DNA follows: TGCGCCAGCAGCCAAGAGGGCATCCTCTCTGGAAACACCATATATTTT. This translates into CASSQEGILSGNTIYF.

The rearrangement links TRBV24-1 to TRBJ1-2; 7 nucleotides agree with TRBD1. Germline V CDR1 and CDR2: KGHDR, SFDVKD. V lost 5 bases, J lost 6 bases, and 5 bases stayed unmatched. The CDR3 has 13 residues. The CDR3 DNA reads TGTGCCACCAGTGGGCAGGGGGGGGATGGCTACACCTTC. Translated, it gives CATSGQGGDGYTF.

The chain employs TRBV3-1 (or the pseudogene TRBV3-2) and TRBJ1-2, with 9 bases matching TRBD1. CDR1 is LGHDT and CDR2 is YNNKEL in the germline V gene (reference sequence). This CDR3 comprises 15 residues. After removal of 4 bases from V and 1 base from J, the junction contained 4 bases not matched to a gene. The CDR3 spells CASSLQGAVNYGYTF. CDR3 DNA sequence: TGTGCCAGCAGCCTACAGGGGGCGGTTAACTATGGCTACACCTTC.

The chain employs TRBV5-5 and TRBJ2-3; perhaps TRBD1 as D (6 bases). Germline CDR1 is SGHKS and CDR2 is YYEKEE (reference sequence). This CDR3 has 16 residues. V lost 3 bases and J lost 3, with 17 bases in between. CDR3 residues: CASSSHWTVMTDTQYF. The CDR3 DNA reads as TGTGCCAGCAGCTCCCACTGGACAGTTATGACAGATACGCAGTATTTT. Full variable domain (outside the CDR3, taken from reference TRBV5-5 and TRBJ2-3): DAGVTQSPTHLIKTRGQQVTLRCSPISGHKSVSWYQQVLGQGPQFIFQYYEKEERGRGNFPDRFSARQFPNYSSELNVNALLLGDSALYLCASSSHWTVMTDTQYFGPGTRLTVL.

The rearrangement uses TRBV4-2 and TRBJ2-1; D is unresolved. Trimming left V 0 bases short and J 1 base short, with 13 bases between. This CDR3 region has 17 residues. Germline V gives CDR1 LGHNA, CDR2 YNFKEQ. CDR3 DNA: TGTGCCAGCAGCCAAGATCATGCGGAGTCTTCCTACAATGAGCAGTTCTTC. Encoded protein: CASSQDHAESSYNEQFF.

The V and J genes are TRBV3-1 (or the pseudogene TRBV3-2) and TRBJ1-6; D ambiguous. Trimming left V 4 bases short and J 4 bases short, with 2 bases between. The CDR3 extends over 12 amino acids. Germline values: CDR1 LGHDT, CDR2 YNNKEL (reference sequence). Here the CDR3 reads CASSLYNSPLHF. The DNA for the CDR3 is TGTGCCAGCAGCCTTTATAATTCACCCCTCCACTTT.

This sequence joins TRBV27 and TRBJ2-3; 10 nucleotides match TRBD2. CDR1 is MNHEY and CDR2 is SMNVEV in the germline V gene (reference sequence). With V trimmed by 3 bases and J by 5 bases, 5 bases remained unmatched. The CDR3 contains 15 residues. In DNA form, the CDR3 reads TGTGCCAGCAGTTTGCTAGCGGGAGAGGTAGATACGCAGTATTTT. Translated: CASSLLAGEVDTQYF.

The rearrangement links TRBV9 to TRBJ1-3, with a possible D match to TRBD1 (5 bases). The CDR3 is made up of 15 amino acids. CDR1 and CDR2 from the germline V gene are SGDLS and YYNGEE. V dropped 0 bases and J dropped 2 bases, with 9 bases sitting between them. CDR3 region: CASSVVGGTGNTIYF. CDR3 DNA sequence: TGTGCCAGCAGCGTAGTGGGGGGAACTGGAAACACCATATATTTT.

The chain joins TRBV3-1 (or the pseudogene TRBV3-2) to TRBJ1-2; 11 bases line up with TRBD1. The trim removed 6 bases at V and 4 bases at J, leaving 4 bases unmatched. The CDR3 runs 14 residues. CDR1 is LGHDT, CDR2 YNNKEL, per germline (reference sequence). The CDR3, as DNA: TGTGCCAGCAGTGGGACAGGGGGGACCTATGGCTACACCTTC. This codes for CASSGTGGTYGYTF.

CDR3 residues: CASSSVGGSTDTQYF. CDR3 nucleotides: TGTGCCAGCAGCTCAGTCGGGGGTAGCACAGATACGCAGTATTTT. The chain combines TRBV11-2 with TRBJ2-3; a possible D gene is TRBD2 (6 bases). Trimming took 4 bases from V and 0 from J, leaving 11 bases between them. In germline, CDR1 is SGHAT, CDR2 FQNNGV. The CDR3 is 15 residues long. The full variable domain, completed using reference TRBV11-2 and TRBJ2-3, is EAGVAQSPRYKIIEKRQSVAFWCNPISGHATLYWYQQILGQGPKLLIQFQNNGVVDDSQLPKDRFSAERLKGVDSTLKIQPAKLEDSAVYLCASSSVGGSTDTQYFGPGTRLTVL.